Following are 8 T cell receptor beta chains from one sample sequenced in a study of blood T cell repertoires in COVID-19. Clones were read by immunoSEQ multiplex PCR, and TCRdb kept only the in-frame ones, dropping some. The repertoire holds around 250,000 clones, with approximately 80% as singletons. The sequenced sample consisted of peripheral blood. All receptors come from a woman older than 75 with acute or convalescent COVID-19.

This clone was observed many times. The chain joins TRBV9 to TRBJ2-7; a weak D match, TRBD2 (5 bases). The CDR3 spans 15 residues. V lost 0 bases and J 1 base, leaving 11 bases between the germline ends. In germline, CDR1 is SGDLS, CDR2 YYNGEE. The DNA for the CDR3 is TGTGCCAGCAGCGTAGATCTGGGGAGTTCCTACGAGCAGTACTTC. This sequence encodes CASSVDLGSSYEQYF.

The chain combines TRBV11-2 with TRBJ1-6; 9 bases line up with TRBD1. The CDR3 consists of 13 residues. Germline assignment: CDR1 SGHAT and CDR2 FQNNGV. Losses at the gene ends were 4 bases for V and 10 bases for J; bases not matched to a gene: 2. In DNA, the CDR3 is TGTGCCAGCAGCTGGGACAGGGACTCACCCCTCCACTTT. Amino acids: CASSWDRDSPLHF.

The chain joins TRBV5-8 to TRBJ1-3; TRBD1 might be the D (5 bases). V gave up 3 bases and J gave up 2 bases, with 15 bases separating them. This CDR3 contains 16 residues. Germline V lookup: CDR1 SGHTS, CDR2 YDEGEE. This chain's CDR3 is CASSWTYAGTGNTIYF. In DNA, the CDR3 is TGTGCCAGCAGCTGGACCTACGCAGGGACTGGAAACACCATATATTTT.

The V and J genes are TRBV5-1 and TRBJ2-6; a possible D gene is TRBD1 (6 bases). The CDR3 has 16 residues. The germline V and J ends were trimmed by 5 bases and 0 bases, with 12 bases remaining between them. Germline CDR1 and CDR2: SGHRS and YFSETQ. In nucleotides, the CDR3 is TGCGCCAGCAGGCAGGGGTTAAACTCTGGGGCCAACGTCCTGACTTTC. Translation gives CASRQGLNSGANVLTF.

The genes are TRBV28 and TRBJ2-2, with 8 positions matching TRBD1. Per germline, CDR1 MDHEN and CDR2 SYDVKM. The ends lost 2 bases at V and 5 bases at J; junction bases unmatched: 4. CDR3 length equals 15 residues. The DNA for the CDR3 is TGTGCCAGCAGTTTAAGACAGGGGAGGACCGGGGAGCTGTTTTTT. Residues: CASSLRQGRTGELFF.

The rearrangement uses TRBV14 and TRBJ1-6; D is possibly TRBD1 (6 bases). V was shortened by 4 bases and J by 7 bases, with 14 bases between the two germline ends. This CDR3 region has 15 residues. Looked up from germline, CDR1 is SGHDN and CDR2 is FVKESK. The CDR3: CASSPVGQGNSPLHF. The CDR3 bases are TGTGCCAGCAGCCCCGTGGGGCAGGGGAATTCACCCCTCCACTTT.

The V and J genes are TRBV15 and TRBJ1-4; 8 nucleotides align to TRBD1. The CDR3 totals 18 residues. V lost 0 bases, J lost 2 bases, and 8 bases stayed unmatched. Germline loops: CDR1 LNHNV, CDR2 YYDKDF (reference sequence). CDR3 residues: CATSREQGGMSTNEKLFF. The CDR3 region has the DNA TGTGCCACCAGCAGAGAACAGGGGGGTATGTCGACTAATGAAAAACTGTTTTTT.

CDR3 in amino acids: CASWGGATQETQYF. CDR3 in DNA: TGTGCCAGCTGGGGCGGGGCGACACAAGAGACCCAGTACTTC. The chain carries TRBV7-9 and TRBJ2-5, with D possibly being TRBD2 (6 bases). This CDR3 comprises 14 residues. Trimming stripped 8 bases from V and 2 bases from J, with 15 bases between. The germline gives CDR1 SEHNR, CDR2 FQNEAQ (reference sequence).